The 17 T cell receptor beta chains below come from one sample, sequenced in a study of tumor-infiltrating lymphocytes in primary liver carcinoma. The researchers obtained blood RNA from unsorted whole blood and also extracted germline DNA. The template, about 500 ng total RNA, yielded TCR beta cDNA made with a constant-region primer. Amplification in three nested multiplex PCR rounds with slightly modified ARM-PCR gave rise to TCR beta libraries. Two initial PCR rounds of around 10 cycles each paired TRBV1-TRBV30 forward primers with a C-beta reverse primer. Using its own MiXCR run on the multiplex PCR reads, TCRdb lists one record per CDR3 protein. The sample contains about 300,000 distinct CDR3 sequences, 60% to 80% of which appear only once. Input material: peripheral blood. These receptors were taken from a man aged 35-49 years with primary liver carcinoma and hepatitis B virus infection.

Many counts were recorded for this clonotype. The chain has TRBV5-4 and TRBJ2-5; TRBD2 matches at 9 bases. The germline V gene encodes CDR1 SGHNT and CDR2 YYREEE (reference sequence). The junction had 9 bases not matched to a gene; V was cut back by 4 bases and J by 5 bases. The CDR3 is 15 residues long. The CDR3 loop reads CASSLSGTSFETQYF. CDR3 nucleotide sequence: TGTGCCAGCAGCCTTTCCGGGACTAGCTTTGAGACCCAGTACTTC.

The chain combines TRBV29-1 with TRBJ2-3; TRBD1 might be the D (6 bases). V was trimmed by 4 bases and J by 3 bases, leaving 23 bases between them. Germline V gives CDR1 SQVTM, CDR2 ANQGSEA. This CDR3 has 17 amino acids. The chain's CDR3 is CSVGGIPGTRETDTQYF. The CDR3 coding sequence is TGCAGCGTTGGTGGGATCCCCGGGACACGGGAAACAGATACGCAGTATTTT.

Points on this clonotype: The conserved phenylalanine or tryptophan normally closing the CDR3 is absent here, so this likely arose from a read error. The chain couples TRBV11-3 to TRBJ2-1; the match to TRBD2 covers 7 bases. CDR1 is SGHNT and CDR2 is YENEEA in the germline V gene. With V trimmed by 1 base and J by 5 bases, 5 bases remained unmatched. CDR3 length: 15 residues. Here the CDR3 reads CASSLVGGGHNEQFL. The CDR3 nucleotides are TGTGCCAGCAGCTTAGTCGGCGGGGGACACAATGAGCAGTTCCTC.

About this clonotype itself: This likely comes from a read error, as the CDR3 has no conserved phenylalanine or tryptophan at its end. The genes are TRBV28 and TRBJ2-1; D possibly corresponds to TRBD2 (6 bases). V dropped 8 bases and J dropped 4 bases, with 18 bases sitting between them. CDR3 size: 15 residues. CDR1 MDHEN and CDR2 SYDVKM come from the germline V gene. The CDR3: CASVSGLQHYNEQFL. The DNA for the CDR3 is TGTGCCAGCGTGTCGGGACTCCAGCATTACAATGAGCAGTTCCTC.

A word on this clonotype: At one end, the junction sequence differs from germline, possibly due to a read error. This chain links TRBV5-1 with TRBJ1-2; 8 bases line up with TRBD1. Germline V gives CDR1 SGHRS, CDR2 YFSETQ. This CDR3 contains 15 residues. The CDR3 loop reads CASSSGPGGDYGYSF. Here the CDR3 DNA reads TGCGCCAGCAGCTCGGGCCCAGGGGGCGACTATGGCTACAGCTTC.

This clonotype was picked up a small number of times. Being one base from a much bigger clone, this may be a read error. This chain uses TRBV12-3 or TRBV12-4 with TRBJ2-1, with 14 bases lining up with TRBD2. The CDR3 loop spans 11 amino acids. The CDR3 coding sequence is TGTGTCAGCAGTTCGACTAGCGGGAGGGTCTTC. Translated: CVSSSTSGRVF.

This clonotype has only a few counts. This chain uses TRBV28 with TRBJ2-7; D possibly corresponds to TRBD2 (7 bases). Germline lookup yields CDR1 MDHEN and CDR2 SYDVKM. Trimming left V 3 bases short and J 5 bases short, with 20 bases between. CDR3 length equals 16 residues. In nucleotides, the CDR3 is TGTGCCAGCAGTTTGGGGGGGGCAGGGAAGGCTAACGAGCAGTACTTC. It specifies CASSLGGAGKANEQYF.

As for this clonotype: A clone one base away is much larger, so this may be a read error. V gene TRBV29-1 combines with J gene TRBJ1-4; D gene unclear. CDR1 SQVTM and CDR2 ANQGSEA come from the germline V gene. The length of the CDR3 is 14 residues. Trimming stripped 8 bases from V and 7 bases from J, with 20 bases between. The CDR3 region is CSFLLMNKGEKLFF. CDR3 in DNA: TGCAGCTTTCTATTAATGAACAAGGGTGAAAAACTGTTTTTT.

Concerning this clonotype: A much larger clone differs from this one at a single base, so this may be a read error. V gene TRBV28 combines with J gene TRBJ2-7; 7 bases line up with TRBD1. V trimming: 6 bases; J trimming: 0 bases; junction bases outside the gene matches: 8. Germline CDR1 MDHEN, CDR2 SYDVKM. CDR3 length equals 15 residues. This CDR3 is CASSSGTDVSYEQYF. CDR3 DNA sequence: TGTGCCAGCAGCTCCGGGACAGATGTCTCCTACGAGCAGTACTTC.

As regards this clonotype: A read error is possible here, since a much larger clone lies one base away. The chain uses TRBV4-2 and TRBJ2-4, with a possible D match to TRBD2 (5 bases). With 7 bases removed from V and 3 bases from J, the gap between germline ends came to 25 bases. This CDR3 region has 18 residues. The germline CDR1 and CDR2 sequences are LGHNA and YNFKEQ. CDR3 coding DNA: TGTGCCAGCATCCGTCAAAAGGCGGTCGGAGGAGACAAAAACATTCAGTACTTC. It encodes CASIRQKAVGGDKNIQYF.

V usage is TRBV30 and J usage is TRBJ2-5; TRBD2 matches at 9 bases. The CDR3 is 15 residues long. V trimming: 0 bases; J trimming: 0 bases; junction bases outside the gene matches: 2. The germline V gene encodes CDR1 GTSNPN and CDR2 SVGIG (reference sequence). CDR3 coding DNA: TGTGCCTGGAGTGTATCTAGCGGGAACCAAGAGACCCAGTACTTC. It is translated as CAWSVSSGNQETQYF.

On this clonotype: An end of the junction differs from the germline gene, which may be a read error. The chain recombines TRBV6-5 with TRBJ2-7; tentatively, D is TRBD1 or TRBD2 (6 bases each). The CDR3 extends over 14 amino acids. The V gene's germline CDR1 is MNHEY and CDR2 SVGAGI. The CDR3 DNA follows: TGTACCAGTAGTAAACTAGGGGGGAACTACGAGCAGTACTTC. This codes for CTSSKLGGNYEQYF.

Note on this clonotype: The germline gene is not matched at one end of the junction; a read error may be the cause. CDR3 sequence: CASGTGLSYNGQFF. The CDR3 DNA is TGTGCTAGTGGAACAGGGTTGTCCTATAATGGGCAGTTCTTC. The V gene is TRBV12-5, the J gene TRBJ2-1; maybe TRBD1 (6 bases). The germline V gene has CDR1 LGHNT and CDR2 FRNRAP. The CDR3 covers 14 residues.

This clonotype occurred once. The junction shows a germline mismatch at one end, possibly a read error. CDR3 sequence (DNA): TGCACCAGCAGTATGGGACAGGGAGGTGGCTACACCTTC. This sequence encodes CTSSMGQGGGYTF. The chain joins TRBV5-1 to TRBJ1-2; 9 positions match TRBD1. The CDR3 spans 13 residues. Germline CDR1 and CDR2: SGHRS and YFSETQ.

V usage is TRBV11-3 and J usage is TRBJ2-7, with unresolved D. CDR1 is SGHNT, CDR2 YENEEA, per germline. CDR3 length: 12 amino acids. The CDR3 region is CISSLDRDEQYF. Written as DNA, the CDR3 is TGTATCAGCAGCTTAGATCGAGACGAGCAGTACTTC.

The chain uses TRBV11-2 and TRBJ2-5; 11 positions match TRBD2. The CDR3 totals 16 residues. The germline V gene encodes CDR1 SGHAT and CDR2 FQNNGV. The CDR3 DNA reads TGTACCTGCAGCTTAAGACTAGCGGGAAACCAAGAGACCCAGTACTTC. It is translated as CTCSLRLAGNQETQYF.

The DNA for the CDR3 is TGTGCCAGCTCACCGACCCAGGGCAGCTTCAATGAGCAGTTCTTC. It is translated as CASSPTQGSFNEQFF. This rearrangement joins TRBV18 to TRBJ2-1; weak D call: TRBD1 (5 bases). Germline loops: CDR1 KGHSH, CDR2 LQKENI. This CDR3 is 15 amino acids long. Trimming shortened V by 3 bases and J by 6 bases, and 15 bases separated the two germline ends.